This T cell receptor (beta chain) was found in a study of T cells in Graves' hyperthyroidism and ophthalmopathy. This clonotype was seen ten or more times. Germline V CDR1 and CDR2: SGHTA, FQGTGA. This CDR3 comprises 14 residues. V shed 6 bases and J shed 2 bases, with 12 bases lying between them. What was amplified from RNA transcripts were TCR beta CDR3 regions. The primer set for the first-round RT-PCR of the TCR CDR3 was HTBI. Each CDR3 protein gets one entry after TCRdb re-called the multiplex PCR reads with MiXCR. The sample contains 300,000 to 400,000 distinct CDR3 sequences, 21% of which appear only once.

The receptor comes from a woman aged 50 to 65 with Graves' hyperthyroidism. Sequenced material: blood. The chain combines TRBV7-3 with TRBJ2-3; tentatively, D is TRBD2 (6 bases). CDR3 protein: CASSSSGDTDTQYF. The CDR3 coding sequence is TGTGCCAGCAGTTCCTCGGGGGACACAGATACGCAGTATTTT.